The next 27 T cell receptor beta chains were all read from a single sample in a study of T cell repertoires in cytomegalovirus infection (dated by TCRdb to the late 2010s). The sample's treatment or condition label is to be understood as: in vitro stimulation with specific CMV peptide epitopes to enrich CMV-specific T cells. No cognate antigen is known for these TCRs. The reads were generated on an Illumina HiSeq 1500. Using fastp trimming at Q25 and MiXCR clonotype assembly, TCRdb reanalyzed the public sequencing data and kept in-frame beta chains. Under each unique CDR3 protein, matching rows form one entry showing the most common genes and DNA. The sample table contains about a million distinct CDR3 sequences; only one count was recorded for about a third of them. The ten largest clones add up to about an eighth of the sample. The specimen comprised cultured CD8+ T cells from PBMCs, sampled from culture after CMV antigen stimulation. All receptors come from a human donor in good health (CMV status not recorded). Some clones in this sample may be carry-over from other donors' samples.

The gene calls are TRBV20-1 and TRBJ1-1; D is ambiguous. The CDR3 is 11 residues long. In germline, CDR1 is DFQATT, CDR2 SNEGSKA (reference sequence). Trimming removed 5 bases from V and 11 bases from J, with 15 bases in between. The CDR3 sequence is CSAHGGLEAFF. Here the CDR3 DNA reads TGCAGTGCTCACGGTGGACTAGAGGCTTTCTTT.

The chain has TRBV2 and TRBJ2-5, with D unresolved. This CDR3 is built from 13 residues. The germline V gene encodes CDR1 SNHLY and CDR2 FYNNEI. Deletions cut 6 bases from V and 6 bases from J, with 14 bases between. In DNA, the CDR3 is TGTGCCAGCAGAGGTCCTAGTATCCAGACCCAGTACTTC. It is translated as CASRGPSIQTQYF.

The gene calls are TRBV11-2 and TRBJ2-3, with a tentative D call TRBD2 (6 bases). The germline CDR1 and CDR2 sequences are SGHAT and FQNNGV. V was clipped by 5 bases and J by 0 bases, with 15 bases between them. This CDR3 spans 16 amino acids. CDR3 region: CASSEIYSGSTDTQYF. The CDR3 DNA reads TGTGCCAGCAGCGAAATTTATAGCGGCAGCACAGATACGCAGTATTTT.

As for this clonotype: A much larger clone sits a single nucleotide away, making a read error possible. The V call is TRBV7-2, the J call TRBJ2-2; either TRBD1 or TRBD2 may supply D (6 bases each). Germline V lookup: CDR1 SGHTA, CDR2 FQGNSA. This CDR3 spans 15 amino acids. The CDR3 sequence is CASSLGGGNTGVLFF. Written as DNA, the CDR3 is TGTGCCAGCAGCTTGGGGGGCGGGAACACCGGGGTGCTGTTTTTT.

This CDR3 is CASNPRGRPIPEAFF. CDR3 bases: TGTGCCAGCAACCCCAGAGGCCGCCCGATCCCTGAAGCTTTCTTT. The chain recombines TRBV6-5 with TRBJ1-1; D is ambiguous. Germline assignment: CDR1 MNHEY and CDR2 SVGAGI. CDR3 length: 15 residues. The V end was cut by 7 bases, the J end by 6 bases, with 21 bases between.

As concerns this clonotype: A read error may produce the germline difference seen at one junction end. The chain employs TRBV7-8 and TRBJ2-6; 7 bases map to TRBD2. The CDR3 length is 17 residues. Germline CDR1 and CDR2: SGHVS and FQNEAQ. The CDR3 DNA sequence: TGTGCCAGCAGCTCGAGGGAGGGTCGAACTGGGACCAACGTCCTGACTTTC. Translated: CASSSREGRTGTNVLTF.

There are many counts of this clonotype. The chain combines TRBV12-3 or TRBV12-4 with TRBJ2-2, with TRBD1 as a possible D gene (5 bases). V was cut by 7 bases and J by 5 bases, with 14 bases left in between. CDR3 length: 14 amino acids. CDR3 sequence (DNA): TGTGCCAGCAACCGGGCCGGACATACCGGGGAGCTGTTTTTT. It translates to CASNRAGHTGELFF.

This clonotype was picked up a small number of times. This chain's CDR3 is CASSSGQGAGNEQFF. The CDR3, as DNA: TGTGCCAGCAGCTCGGGACAGGGGGCTGGCAATGAGCAGTTCTTC. This chain links TRBV11-1 with TRBJ2-1, with 12 nucleotides matching TRBD1. The germline V gene has CDR1 SGHAT and CDR2 FQDESV (reference sequence). The CDR3 extends over 15 amino acids. V trimming: 4 bases; J trimming: 6 bases; junction bases outside the gene matches: 4.

The chain's CDR3 is CASSPAGQANLVGGYTF. For the CDR3, the DNA is TGTGCCAGCTCACCCGCCGGACAGGCCAACCTCGTGGGTGGCTACACCTTC. The genes are TRBV18 and TRBJ1-2; 7 bases are shared with TRBD1. CDR1 is KGHSH and CDR2 is LQKENI in the germline V gene. V dropped 3 bases and J dropped 7; count of bases not matched to a gene: 17. CDR3 length equals 17 residues.

The chain links TRBV7-9 to TRBJ2-3; TRBD1 aligns across 9 bases. The CDR3 is 15 residues long. Germline V gene sequence: CDR1 SEHNR, CDR2 FQNEAQ (reference sequence). Germline trimming cut 5 bases from V and 4 bases from J; bases unmatched to any gene: 7. CDR3 coding DNA: TGTGCCAGCAGCCCCCCCGGGACAGGGCCAGATACGCAGTATTTT. As protein: CASSPPGTGPDTQYF.

The rearrangement joins TRBV6-6 to TRBJ2-1, with 8 bases aligning to TRBD2. The length of the CDR3 is 15 residues. The V gene end was trimmed by 2 bases and the J gene end by 5 bases; junction bases not matched to a gene: 5. Germline V gene lookup returns CDR1 MNHNY and CDR2 SVGAGI (reference sequence). This CDR3 is CASSYLGRGDNEQFF. The CDR3 coding sequence is TGTGCCAGCAGTTACCTGGGGCGGGGGGACAATGAGCAGTTCTTC.

This clonotype was detected only a few times. V and J are TRBV6-6 and TRBJ2-7, with no clear D. V was cut by 7 bases and J by 5 bases, with 21 bases left in between. This CDR3 comprises 15 residues. Germline CDR1 MNHNY, CDR2 SVGAGI (reference sequence). The CDR3 loop reads CASTPTGKMSNEQYF. CDR3 bases: TGTGCCAGCACCCCCACGGGCAAAATGTCCAACGAGCAGTACTTC.

This chain links TRBV5-5 with TRBJ1-1; D not certain. This CDR3 has 11 residues. In germline, CDR1 is SGHKS, CDR2 YYEKEE (reference sequence). Trimming pared 5 bases from V and 9 bases from J, leaving 11 bases between. The CDR3: CASSFREKAFF. The DNA for the CDR3 is TGTGCCAGCAGTTTTCGGGAGAAAGCTTTCTTT.

The V call is TRBV4-1, the J call TRBJ2-5; D might be TRBD1 (5 bases). Germline lookup yields CDR1 MGHRA and CDR2 YSYEKL. The CDR3 spans 15 residues. V gave up 3 bases and J gave up 4 bases, with 15 bases separating them. For the CDR3, the DNA is TGCGCCAGCAGCCAGTATCCCAGGGAAATAGAGACCCAGTACTTC. Its translation is CASSQYPREIETQYF.

The rearrangement links TRBV5-1 to TRBJ2-5, with TRBD1 matching over 12 bases. This CDR3 has 17 residues. Germline CDR1 and CDR2: SGHRS and YFSETQ. J gave up 1 base and V 4 bases, and 8 bases lay outside the gene matches. The chain's CDR3 is CASSVGTGGATQETQYF. The CDR3 bases are TGCGCCAGCAGCGTCGGGACAGGGGGCGCAACCCAAGAGACCCAGTACTTC.

This clonotype was observed many times. The chain carries TRBV7-2 and TRBJ1-2; D call uncertain. CDR3 length equals 11 residues. Germline V gene sequence: CDR1 SGHTA, CDR2 FQGNSA. Trimming pared 1 base from V and 8 bases from J, leaving 5 bases between. The CDR3 coding sequence is TGTGCCAGCAGCTTAGTTCAAGGCTACACCTTC. This translates into CASSLVQGYTF.

The chain couples TRBV5-6 to TRBJ2-1, with 12 bases identical to TRBD1. Germline CDR1 and CDR2: SGHDT and YYEEEE. This CDR3 comprises 16 residues. V shed 5 bases and J 7 bases; nucleotides not matched to a gene: 10. The chain's CDR3 is CASRYKRDRGLNEQFF. The CDR3 DNA reads TGTGCCAGCAGGTACAAGCGGGACAGGGGGCTGAATGAGCAGTTCTTC.

This chain links TRBV15 with TRBJ1-1; D perhaps matches TRBD1 (6 bases). This CDR3 contains 15 residues. Germline CDR1 reads LNHNV; CDR2 reads YYDKDF (reference sequence). V lost 1 base, J lost 4 bases, and 13 bases lay in between. CDR3 sequence reads: CATSRVQGSLTEAFF. CDR3 in DNA: TGTGCCACCAGCAGAGTACAGGGTTCCCTCACTGAAGCTTTCTTT. The whole variable domain, remainder taken from reference TRBV15 and TRBJ1-1, is DAMVIQNPRYQVTQFGKPVTLSCSQTLNHNVMYWYQQKSSQAPKLLFHYYDKDFNNEADTPDNFQSRRPNTSFCFLDIRSPGLGDTAMYLCATSRVQGSLTEAFFGQGTRLTVV.

This chain links TRBV4-3 with TRBJ1-1; D ambiguous. Trimming cost V 0 bases and J 5 bases, with 10 bases left between them. The germline gives CDR1 LGHNA, CDR2 YSLEER. CDR3 size: 14 residues. DNA for the CDR3: TGCGCCAGCAGCCAAGATGTTAGCCGGACTGAAGCTTTCTTT. Translation: CASSQDVSRTEAFF.

The V gene is TRBV7-9, the J gene TRBJ2-4; TRBD2 matches 15 bases. V dropped 4 bases and J dropped 8; count of bases not matched to a gene: 9. There are 17 residues in the CDR3. Germline V CDR1 and CDR2: SEHNR, FQNEAQ (reference sequence). As DNA, the CDR3 is TGTGCCAGCAGCTCCCCGGGACTAGCGGGGGGAATAGACATTCAGTACTTC. Translated, it gives CASSSPGLAGGIDIQYF.

This clonotype was counted at least ten times. The J gene is TRBJ1-6, the V gene TRBV7-9, with a tentative D call TRBD1 (5 bases). V dropped 1 base and J dropped 8 bases, with 15 bases sitting between them. CDR1 SEHNR and CDR2 FQNEAQ come from the germline V gene (reference sequence). The CDR3 consists of 16 residues. CDR3 sequence (DNA): TGTGCCAGCAGCTTAGAATGGGGGGGAGTTTATTCACCCCTCCACTTT. Its translation is CASSLEWGGVYSPLHF. Full variable domain (missing parts from reference TRBV7-9 and TRBJ1-6): DTGVSQNPRHKITKRGQNVTFRCDPISEHNRLYWYRQTLGQGPEFLTYFQNEAQLEKSRLLSDRFSAERPKGSFSTLEIQRTEQGDSAMYLCASSLEWGGVYSPLHFGNGTRLTVT.

This clonotype has a count of ten or more. The V call is TRBV7-6, the J call TRBJ1-1, with TRBD1 identical over 10 bases. This CDR3 region has 18 residues. After removal of 2 bases from V and 5 bases from J, the junction contained 14 bases not matched to a gene. Germline assignment: CDR1 SGHVS and CDR2 FNYEAQ. CDR3 in DNA: TGTGCCAGCAGCTTAATTAACGGACAGGGGGGCTTTGGAACTGAAGCTTTCTTT. This translates into CASSLINGQGGFGTEAFF.

This clonotype has a handful of counts. This chain links TRBV19 with TRBJ1-2, with 9 bases aligning to TRBD1. The CDR3 has 14 amino acids. Germline trimming cut 3 bases from V and 6 bases from J; bases unmatched to any gene: 5. The germline V gene has CDR1 LNHDA and CDR2 SQIVND (reference sequence). The CDR3 nucleotides read TGTGCCAGTAGTATTCCGGGACAGGGCGATGGCTACACCTTC. Translating gives CASSIPGQGDGYTF.

The V call is TRBV6-2 or TRBV6-3, the J call TRBJ2-7; D uncertain. Germline V gene data show CDR1 as MNHEY and CDR2 as SVGEGT. This CDR3 spans 13 amino acids. The CDR3 DNA sequence: TGTACCAGCAGTGCCACGGAAAACTACGAGCAGTACGTC. Translation gives CTSSATENYEQYV.

V usage is TRBV6-8 and J usage is TRBJ2-3; D is undetermined. V lost 4 bases, J lost 6 bases, and 14 bases lay in between. Germline CDR1 MNHGY, CDR2 SAAAGT. The CDR3 totals 14 residues. Here the CDR3 DNA reads TGTGCCAGCAGTTTTCCAGGACGTTGGGATACGCAGTATTTT. Protein product: CASSFPGRWDTQYF.

In its sample, this clonotype was seen a few times. V is TRBV7-6 and J is TRBJ1-1; 8 bases align to TRBD1. This CDR3 has 15 amino acids. From germline, CDR1 is SGHVS and CDR2 FNYEAQ. Trimming cost V 2 bases and J 2 bases; bases outside gene matches: 4. The CDR3 region has the DNA TGTGCCAGCAGCTTATCGGCAGGGGGCAACACTGAAGCTTTCTTT. Protein sequence: CASSLSAGGNTEAFF.

The chain joins TRBV5-8 to TRBJ1-2; D is uncertain. Trimming took off 2 bases at V and 4 bases at J, with 12 bases between the two ends. In germline, CDR1 is SGHTS, CDR2 YDEGEE. CDR3 length equals 14 residues. The CDR3 DNA follows: TGTGCCAGCAGCTTTCGGTCACCGATCTATGGCTACACCTTC. It yields the protein CASSFRSPIYGYTF.